This TCR beta chain was sequenced for a study of PD-1 blockade in classical Hodgkin lymphoma. Study-wide findings and caveats: Baseline TCR diversity was reportedly lower in newly diagnosed patients than in healthy donors. It was reported as lower still in relapsed/refractory patients.

The time point was: newly diagnosed, previously untreated cHL patient sample. The table lists this clone with a count of one. The antigen remains undetermined. Some clones are missing from TCRdb's copy, which holds only in-frame ones; the method was immunoSEQ multiplex PCR. The sample includes 30,000 or so clones, roughly 94% of them seen just once. Between the trimmed V and J ends, which lost 7 bases and 6 bases, there was a span of 7 bases. Germline V gene sequence: CDR1 SNHLY, CDR2 FYNNEI. The CDR3 extends over 11 amino acids. The sequence was obtained from a human donor with classical Hodgkin lymphoma. The sequenced sample consisted of peripheral blood mononuclear cells (PBMCs). The chain recombines TRBV2 with TRBJ2-1; D unresolved. The chain's CDR3 is CASKLVNEQFF. CDR3 in DNA: TGTGCCAGCAAGCTAGTCAATGAGCAGTTCTTC.